Listed here is a single TCR beta chain. Its antigen has not been determined. Base quality data are lacking; no much larger clone is found one base away. According to the germline V gene (reference sequence), CDR1 reads SEHNR and CDR2 reads FQNEAQ. The cysteine opens and the phenylalanine closes a CDR3 of 14 amino acids. Only CDR3 DNA is held: 42 bases, read in frame from base 1. V sheds 1 base and J sheds 1 base, leaving 7 bases between their ends. The data are from a study of OX40 agonist ivuxolimab in advanced cancers. In the study overall: The costimulatory receptor OX40 (CD134) was targeted by ivuxolimab, a fully human IgG2 agonistic monoclonal antibody. Among the roughly 50 dose-escalation patients, approximately 20 had hepatocellular carcinoma, some 15 melanoma, 9 renal cell carcinoma and 9 head and neck cancer. In the dose-escalation cohort, 70% to 85% of patients were male, and the mean age was around 65 years with a range of about 20 to 80. Partial responses occurred in three dose-escalation patients, of whom one had hepatocellular carcinoma and two had cutaneous melanoma. Peripheral TCRbeta sequencing aimed to test whether ivuxolimab altered TCR sequence diversity and caused clonal T-cell expansion. The paper describes the monotherapy dose-escalation part (N of about 52 patients) of the phase I trial of ivuxolimab. Prior anti-PD-1, anti-PD-L1 or anti-CTLA-4 therapy was permitted, and about two fifths of dose-escalation patients had received checkpoint inhibitors. Intravenous ivuxolimab was administered to patients every 2 weeks at six dose levels: 0.01, 0.1, 0.3, 1.5, 3 and 10 mg/kg.

The research as a whole found: After ivuxolimab, CD8+ T cells had more expanded clones than CD4+ T cells on average. Low levels of normalized T-cell clonal expansion were also seen in some patients who did not respond. The antigen specificity of the clonally expanded peripheral T cells was not determined. At doses of 0.1 to 3.0 mg/kg, clonal expansion of both CD4+ and CD8+ blood T cells was observed from baseline to week 6. In the 0.1-3.0 mg/kg groups, partial responders had among the lowest normalized peripheral clonal expansion, particularly in CD8+ T cells.

Genomic DNA was isolated from the sorted cells so that the TCRbeta CDR3 region could be sequenced. The immunoSEQ Assay was used for sequencing of TCRbeta CDR3 regions. TCRdb obtained this table from immuneACCESS and retained in-frame rearrangements with V and J assigned. These tables miss some clones; where compared with another copy, unresolved V genes account for less than half of the shortfall, and the remainder is unexplained. This sample comprises 90,000 to 120,000 clones, less than 95% of them detected only once. The ten most abundant clones make up roughly 1.3% of the sample. The trial excluded patients who had a history of autoimmune disease or who were on systemic immunosuppression. Peripheral blood for TCR sequencing was collected from all dose cohorts at baseline, on cycle 4 day 1, and on cycle 7 day 1. Samples were obtained from an open-label, multicenter, first-in-human phase I dose-escalation trial of ivuxolimab. Adults with locally advanced or metastatic melanoma, renal cell carcinoma, hepatocellular carcinoma or head and neck squamous cell carcinoma were enrolled in the trial. Before TCR sequencing, CD4+ T cells and CD8+ T cells were sorted from peripheral blood as separate populations.

The clonotype was recovered from an adult with an advanced solid tumor such as melanoma, head and neck, liver or kidney cancer. The rearrangement joined TRBV7-9 to TRBJ1-1, with no confident D gene call. Sequenced here: CD4+ or CD8+ T cells sorted from blood, sampled in a trial of the OX40 agonist ivuxolimab. The sequence in DNA is TGTGCCAGCAGCTTAGATCCCCAGAACACTGAAGCTTTCTTT. Its protein is CASSLDPQNTEAFF.